This TCR beta chain originates from a study of blood T cell repertoires in COVID-19. In the study overall: Acute and convalescent COVID-19 samples came from the United States, Italy and Spain.

This clone was detected only a few times. Per the study methods: The authors estimated nucleated cell counts from reference gene primer amplification. Generated by immunoSEQ multiplex PCR, the TCRdb table keeps only in-frame clones and is missing some. V, J and clone size are those of that table, while D and trimming were read from the DNA. The sample consists of roughly 140,000 clones, roughly 72% of them appearing once. The CDR3 consists of 18 residues. CDR1 is SGDLS, CDR2 YYNGEE, per germline. Germline trimming cut 1 base from V and 7 bases from J; bases unmatched to any gene: 16. This receptor was identified in a woman older than 75 with acute or convalescent COVID-19. The chain carries TRBV9 and TRBJ2-2; 7 nucleotides line up with TRBD2. The sequencing sample was made of peripheral blood. CDR3 sequence (DNA): TGTGCCAGCAGCGTAACCGACCAGACTAGCCGAGGTAGCGGGGAGCTGTTTTTT. It encodes CASSVTDQTSRGSGELFF. Together with reference TRBV9 and TRBJ2-2, the CDR3 gives the full variable domain: DSGVTQTPKHLITATGQRVTLRCSPRSGDLSVYWYQQSLDQGLQFLIQYYNGEERAKGNILERFSAQQFPDLHSELNLSSLELGDSALYFCASSVTDQTSRGSGELFFGEGSRLTVL.